This T cell receptor beta chain appears in the sequencing data of a study of T cells after yellow fever vaccination. Production of TCR cDNA was by 5'RACE template switching, which also added a universal primer site and UMIs. One entry per CDR3 protein, called by TCRdb with MiXCR from the 5' RACE reads. The profile shows 170,000 or so distinct CDR3 sequences, roughly 6.4% of them singletons. In this sample, this clonotype turned up a few times. The antigen is not known. Notes on the study in general: FACS-sorted repertoires could harbor abundant contaminating bulk-population clonotypes.

The J segment lost 2 bases and the V segment lost 2 bases, leaving 13 bases of the junction unmatched. CDR3 length equals 20 residues. Germline CDR1 and CDR2: LGHNA and YNFKEQ. This TCR came from a man aged 18 to 29 who received the YFV17D yellow fever vaccine. This chain joins TRBV4-2 and TRBJ2-5; 14 bases match TRBD2. Sequenced here: CD4+ T cells sorted from PBMCs, sampled on the day of the first yellow fever vaccination. The CDR3 DNA follows: TGTGCCAGCAGCCAATTCCTCGGACTAGCGGGGGGAGCCGTACAAGAGACCCAGTACTTC. This codes for CASSQFLGLAGGAVQETQYF.